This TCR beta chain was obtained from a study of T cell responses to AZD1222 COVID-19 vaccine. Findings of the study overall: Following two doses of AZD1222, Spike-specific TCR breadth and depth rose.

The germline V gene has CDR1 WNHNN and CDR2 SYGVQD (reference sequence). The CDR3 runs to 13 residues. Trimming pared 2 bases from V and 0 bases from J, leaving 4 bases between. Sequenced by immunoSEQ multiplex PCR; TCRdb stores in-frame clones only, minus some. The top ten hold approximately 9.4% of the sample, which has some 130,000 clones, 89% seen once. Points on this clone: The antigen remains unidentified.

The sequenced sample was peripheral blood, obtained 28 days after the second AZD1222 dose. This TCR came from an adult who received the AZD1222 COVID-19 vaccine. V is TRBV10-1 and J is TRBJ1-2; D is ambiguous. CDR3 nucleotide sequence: TGCGCCAGCAGTGAGACGTCTAACTATGGCTACACCTTC. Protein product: CASSETSNYGYTF.